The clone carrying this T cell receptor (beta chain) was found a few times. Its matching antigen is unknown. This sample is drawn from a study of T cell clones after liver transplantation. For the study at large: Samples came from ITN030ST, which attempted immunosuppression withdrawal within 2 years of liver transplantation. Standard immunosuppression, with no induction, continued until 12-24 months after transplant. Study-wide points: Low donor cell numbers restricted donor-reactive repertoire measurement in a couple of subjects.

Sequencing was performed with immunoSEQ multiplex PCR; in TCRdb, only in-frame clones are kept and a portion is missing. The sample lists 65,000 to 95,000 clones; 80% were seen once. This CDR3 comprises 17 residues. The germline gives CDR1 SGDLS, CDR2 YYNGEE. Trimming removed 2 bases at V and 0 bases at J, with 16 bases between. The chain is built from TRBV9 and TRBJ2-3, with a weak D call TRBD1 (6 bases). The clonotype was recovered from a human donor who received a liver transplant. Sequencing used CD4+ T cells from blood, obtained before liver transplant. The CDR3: CASSVLGAPTSTDTQYF. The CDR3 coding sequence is TGTGCCAGCAGCGTTTTGGGGGCGCCCACTAGCACAGATACGCAGTATTTT.